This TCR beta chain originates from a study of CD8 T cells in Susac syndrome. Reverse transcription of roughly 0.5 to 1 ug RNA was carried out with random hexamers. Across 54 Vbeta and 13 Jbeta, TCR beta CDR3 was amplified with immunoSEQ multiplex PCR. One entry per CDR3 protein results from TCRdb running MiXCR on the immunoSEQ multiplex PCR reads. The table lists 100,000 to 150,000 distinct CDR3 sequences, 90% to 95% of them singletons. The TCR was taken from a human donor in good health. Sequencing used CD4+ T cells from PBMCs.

The CDR3 nucleotides read TGTGCCAGCAGCCAGTGGACAGGGAACACTGAAGCTTTCTTT. Translation gives CASSQWTGNTEAFF. V usage is TRBV3-1 and J usage is TRBJ1-1; 7 bases map to TRBD1. V lost 3 bases and J lost 1; bases outside the gene matches: 2. The CDR3 is made up of 14 amino acids. Germline V CDR1 and CDR2: LGHDT, YNNKEL (reference sequence). Using reference TRBV3-1 and TRBJ1-1 for the parts outside the CDR3, the full variable domain is DTAVSQTPKYLVTQMGNDKSIKCEQNLGHDTMYWYKQDSKKFLKIMFSYNNKELIINETVPNRFSPKSPDKAHLNLHINSLELGDSAVYFCASSQWTGNTEAFFGQGTRLTVV.